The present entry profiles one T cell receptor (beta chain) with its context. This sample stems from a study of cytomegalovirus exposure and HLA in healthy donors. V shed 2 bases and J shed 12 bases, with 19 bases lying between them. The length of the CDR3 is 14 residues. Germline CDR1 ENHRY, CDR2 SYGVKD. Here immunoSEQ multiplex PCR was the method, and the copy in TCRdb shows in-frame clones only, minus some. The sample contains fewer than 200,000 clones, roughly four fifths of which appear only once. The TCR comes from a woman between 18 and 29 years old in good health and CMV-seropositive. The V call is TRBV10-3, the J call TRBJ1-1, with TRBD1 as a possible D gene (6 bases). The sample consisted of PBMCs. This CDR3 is CAISEQPTGSGTFF. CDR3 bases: TGTGCCATCAGTGAGCAACCGACAGGTTCAGGGACTTTCTTT.